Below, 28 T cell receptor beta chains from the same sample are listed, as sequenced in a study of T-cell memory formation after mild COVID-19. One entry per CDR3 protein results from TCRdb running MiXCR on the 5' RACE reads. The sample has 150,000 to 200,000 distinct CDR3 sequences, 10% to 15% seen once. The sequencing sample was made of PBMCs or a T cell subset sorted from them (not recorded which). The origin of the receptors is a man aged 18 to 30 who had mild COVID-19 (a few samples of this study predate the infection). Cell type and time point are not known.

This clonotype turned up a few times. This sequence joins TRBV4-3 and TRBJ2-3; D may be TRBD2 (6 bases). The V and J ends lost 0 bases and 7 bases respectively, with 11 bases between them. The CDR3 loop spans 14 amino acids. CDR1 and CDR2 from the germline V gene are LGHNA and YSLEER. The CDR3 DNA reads TGCGCCAGCAGCCAAGAGGTCCGGGAGTATACGCAGTATTTT. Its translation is CASSQEVREYTQYF.

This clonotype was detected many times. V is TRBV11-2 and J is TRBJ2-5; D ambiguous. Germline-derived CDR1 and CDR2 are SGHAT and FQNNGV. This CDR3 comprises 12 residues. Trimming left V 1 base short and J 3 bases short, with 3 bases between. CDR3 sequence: CASSLAEETQYF. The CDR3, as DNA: TGTGCCAGCAGCTTAGCCGAAGAGACCCAGTACTTC.

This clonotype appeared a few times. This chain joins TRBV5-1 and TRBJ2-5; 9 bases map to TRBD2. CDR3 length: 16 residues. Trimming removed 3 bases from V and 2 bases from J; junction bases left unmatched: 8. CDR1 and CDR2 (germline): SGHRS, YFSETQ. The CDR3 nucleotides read TGCGCCAGCAGCTCCGGCCCAGCGGGGGGTCAAGAGACCCAGTACTTC. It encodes CASSSGPAGGQETQYF.

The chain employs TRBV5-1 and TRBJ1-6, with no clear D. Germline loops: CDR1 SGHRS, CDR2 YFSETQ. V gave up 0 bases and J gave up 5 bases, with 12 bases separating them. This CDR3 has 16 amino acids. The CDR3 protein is CASSLGTDFHNSPLHF. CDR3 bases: TGCGCCAGCAGCTTGGGGACGGACTTTCATAATTCACCCCTCCACTTT. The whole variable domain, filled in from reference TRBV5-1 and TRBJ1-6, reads KAGVTQTPRYLIKTRGQQVTLSCSPISGHRSVSWYQQTPGQGLQFLFEYFSETQRNKGNFPGRFSGRQFSNSRSEMNVSTLELGDSALYLCASSLGTDFHNSPLHFGNGTRLTVT.

The CDR3 DNA sequence: TGTGCCAGCAGCTTAGTAGCAGGGGCGAACACCGGGGAGCTGTTTTTT. Residues: CASSLVAGANTGELFF. This sequence joins TRBV7-2 and TRBJ2-2, with a tentative D call TRBD1 (6 bases). The CDR3 is 16 residues long. V dropped 1 base and J dropped 0 bases, with 9 bases sitting between them. CDR1 is SGHTA and CDR2 is FQGNSA in the germline V gene.

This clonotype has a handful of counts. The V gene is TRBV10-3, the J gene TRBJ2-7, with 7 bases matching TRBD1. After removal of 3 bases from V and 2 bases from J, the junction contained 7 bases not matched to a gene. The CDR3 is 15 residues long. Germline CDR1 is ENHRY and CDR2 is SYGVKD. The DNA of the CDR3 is TGTGCCATCAGTGAAGAGGGGGCGCAACCCTACGAGCAGTACGTC. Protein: CAISEEGAQPYEQYV.

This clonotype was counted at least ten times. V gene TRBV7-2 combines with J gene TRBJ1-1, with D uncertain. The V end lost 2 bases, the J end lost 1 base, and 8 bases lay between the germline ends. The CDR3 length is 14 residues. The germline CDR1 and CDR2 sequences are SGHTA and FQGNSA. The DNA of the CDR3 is TGTGCCAGCAGCTTAAGGGCCCAGAACACTGAAGCTTTCTTT. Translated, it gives CASSLRAQNTEAFF. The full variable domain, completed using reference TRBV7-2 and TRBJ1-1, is GAGVSQSPSNKVTEKGKDVELRCDPISGHTALYWYRQSLGQGLEFLIYFQGNSAPDKSGLPSDRFSAERTGGSVSTLTIQRTQQEDSAVYLCASSLRAQNTEAFFGQGTRLTVV.

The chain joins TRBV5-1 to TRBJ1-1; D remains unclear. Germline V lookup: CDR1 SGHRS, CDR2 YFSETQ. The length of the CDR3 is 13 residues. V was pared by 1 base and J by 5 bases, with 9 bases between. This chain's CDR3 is CASSLLGVTEAFF. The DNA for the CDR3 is TGCGCCAGCAGCTTGTTGGGTGTAACTGAAGCTTTCTTT.

This chain's CDR3 is CASSLSGTRGGPQHF. The CDR3, as DNA: TGTGCCAGCAGCTTATCGGGGACCCGGGGCGGGCCCCAGCATTTT. The gene calls are TRBV7-9 and TRBJ1-5, with D possibly being TRBD1 (5 bases). The germline gives CDR1 SEHNR, CDR2 FQNEAQ (reference sequence). The CDR3 sequence is 15 residues long. V lost 2 bases, J lost 9 bases, and 17 bases lay in between. The full variable domain, rest sourced from reference TRBV7-9 and TRBJ1-5, is DTGVSQNPRHKITKRGQNVTFRCDPISEHNRLYWYRQTLGQGPEFLTYFQNEAQLEKSRLLSDRFSAERPKGSFSTLEIQRTEQGDSAMYLCASSLSGTRGGPQHFGDGTRLSIL.

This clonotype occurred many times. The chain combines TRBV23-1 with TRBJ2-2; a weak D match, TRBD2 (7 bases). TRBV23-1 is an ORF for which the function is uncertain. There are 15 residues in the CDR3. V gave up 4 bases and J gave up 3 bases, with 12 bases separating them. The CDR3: CASSRFGGHTGELFF. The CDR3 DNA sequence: TGCGCCAGCAGTCGGTTCGGGGGGCACACCGGGGAGCTGTTTTTT.

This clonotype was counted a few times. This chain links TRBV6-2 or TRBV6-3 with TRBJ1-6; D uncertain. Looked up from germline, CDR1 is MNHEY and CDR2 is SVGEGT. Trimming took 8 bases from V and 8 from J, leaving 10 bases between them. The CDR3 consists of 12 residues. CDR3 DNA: TGTGCCAGCCGGACGGAACATTCACCCCTCCACTTT. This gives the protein CASRTEHSPLHF.

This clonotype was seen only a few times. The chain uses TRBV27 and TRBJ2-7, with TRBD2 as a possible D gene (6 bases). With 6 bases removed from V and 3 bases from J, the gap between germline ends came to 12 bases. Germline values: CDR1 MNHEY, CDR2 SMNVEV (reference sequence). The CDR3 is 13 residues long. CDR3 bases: TGTGCCAGCAGATTTGTGGGGGGCTACGAGCAGTACTTC. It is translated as CASRFVGGYEQYF.

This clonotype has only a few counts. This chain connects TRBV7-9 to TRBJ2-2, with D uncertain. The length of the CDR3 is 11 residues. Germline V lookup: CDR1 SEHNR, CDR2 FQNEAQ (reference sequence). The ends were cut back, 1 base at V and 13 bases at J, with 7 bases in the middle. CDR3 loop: CASSLGLGLFF. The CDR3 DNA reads TGTGCCAGCAGCTTAGGACTGGGGCTGTTTTTT.

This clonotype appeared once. CDR3 sequence: CATSREPRGYSSGANVLTF. As DNA, the CDR3 is TGTGCCACCAGCAGAGAACCCCGAGGGTATTCCTCTGGGGCCAACGTCCTGACTTTC. The chain carries TRBV15 and TRBJ2-6; D is perhaps TRBD2 (5 bases). The CDR3 loop spans 19 amino acids. The V gene lost 0 bases and the J gene lost 0 bases, with 15 bases spanning the gap. Germline V gene lookup returns CDR1 LNHNV and CDR2 YYDKDF (reference sequence).

CDR3 loop: CASSRGGRGNTQYF. In DNA form, the CDR3 reads TGTGCCAGCAGCCGAGGAGGCAGAGGAAATACGCAGTATTTT. The chain carries TRBV7-2 and TRBJ2-3, with D possibly matching TRBD2 (5 bases). The V gene lost 5 bases and the J gene lost 7 bases, with 16 bases spanning the gap. The germline V gene has CDR1 SGHTA and CDR2 FQGNSA. The CDR3 is 14 residues long.

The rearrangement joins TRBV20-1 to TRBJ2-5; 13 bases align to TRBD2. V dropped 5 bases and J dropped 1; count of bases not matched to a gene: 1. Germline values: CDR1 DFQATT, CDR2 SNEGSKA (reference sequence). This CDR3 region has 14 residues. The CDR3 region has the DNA TGCAGTGCTTGGACTAGCGGGGGCCAAGAGACCCAGTACTTC. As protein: CSAWTSGGQETQYF.

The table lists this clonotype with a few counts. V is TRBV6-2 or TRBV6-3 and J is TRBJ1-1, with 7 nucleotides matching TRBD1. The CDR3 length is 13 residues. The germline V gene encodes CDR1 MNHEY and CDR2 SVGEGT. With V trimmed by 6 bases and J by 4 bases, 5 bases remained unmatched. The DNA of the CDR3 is TGTGCCAGCAGAGTACAGGGGCGCACTGAAGCTTTCTTT. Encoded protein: CASRVQGRTEAFF.

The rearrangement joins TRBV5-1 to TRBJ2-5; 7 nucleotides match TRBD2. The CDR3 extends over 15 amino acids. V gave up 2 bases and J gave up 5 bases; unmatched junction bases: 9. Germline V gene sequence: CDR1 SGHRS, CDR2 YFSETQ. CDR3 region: CASSFGAGVRETQYF. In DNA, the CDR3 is TGCGCCAGCAGCTTTGGGGCGGGGGTCCGGGAGACCCAGTACTTC. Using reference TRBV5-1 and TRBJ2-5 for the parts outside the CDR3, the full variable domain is KAGVTQTPRYLIKTRGQQVTLSCSPISGHRSVSWYQQTPGQGLQFLFEYFSETQRNKGNFPGRFSGRQFSNSRSEMNVSTLELGDSALYLCASSFGAGVRETQYFGPGTRLLVL.

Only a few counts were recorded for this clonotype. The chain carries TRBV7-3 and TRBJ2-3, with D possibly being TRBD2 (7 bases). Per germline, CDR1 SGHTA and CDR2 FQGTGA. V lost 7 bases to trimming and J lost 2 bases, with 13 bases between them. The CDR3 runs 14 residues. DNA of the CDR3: TGTGCCAGCACCGGGGGGCCAGACACAGATACGCAGTATTTT. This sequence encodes CASTGGPDTDTQYF.

This CDR3 is CASSYGRQGVAFF. CDR3 coding DNA: TGTGCCAGCAGTTACGGAAGACAGGGTGTAGCTTTCTTT. V is TRBV6-6 and J is TRBJ1-1; 7 nucleotides agree with TRBD1. The CDR3 contains 13 residues. In germline, CDR1 is MNHNY, CDR2 SVGAGI (reference sequence). The V gene end was trimmed by 2 bases and the J gene end by 10 bases; junction bases not matched to a gene: 7.

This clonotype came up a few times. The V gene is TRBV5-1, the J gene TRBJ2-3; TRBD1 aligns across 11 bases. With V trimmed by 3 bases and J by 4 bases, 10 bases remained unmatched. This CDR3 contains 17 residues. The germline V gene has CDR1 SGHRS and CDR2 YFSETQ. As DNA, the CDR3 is TGCGCCAGCAGCTCGAAACCCCCGGGACAGGGGGCAGATACGCAGTATTTT. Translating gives CASSSKPPGQGADTQYF. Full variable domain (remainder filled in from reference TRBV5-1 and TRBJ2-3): KAGVTQTPRYLIKTRGQQVTLSCSPISGHRSVSWYQQTPGQGLQFLFEYFSETQRNKGNFPGRFSGRQFSNSRSEMNVSTLELGDSALYLCASSSKPPGQGADTQYFGPGTRLTVL.

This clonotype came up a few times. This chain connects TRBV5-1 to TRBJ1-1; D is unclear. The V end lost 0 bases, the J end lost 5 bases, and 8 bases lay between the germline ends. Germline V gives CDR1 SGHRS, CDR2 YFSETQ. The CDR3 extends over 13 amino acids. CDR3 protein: CASSLVRATEAFF. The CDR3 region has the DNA TGCGCCAGCAGCTTGGTCCGGGCGACTGAAGCTTTCTTT.

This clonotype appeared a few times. The CDR3 DNA reads TGTGCCAGCAGCACCCACTACGAGCAGTACTTC. Translating gives CASSTHYEQYF. V gene TRBV7-9 combines with J gene TRBJ2-7; D is unclear. V shed 5 bases and J shed 3 bases, with 5 bases lying between them. Germline V gene lookup returns CDR1 SEHNR and CDR2 FQNEAQ (reference sequence). This CDR3 comprises 11 residues.

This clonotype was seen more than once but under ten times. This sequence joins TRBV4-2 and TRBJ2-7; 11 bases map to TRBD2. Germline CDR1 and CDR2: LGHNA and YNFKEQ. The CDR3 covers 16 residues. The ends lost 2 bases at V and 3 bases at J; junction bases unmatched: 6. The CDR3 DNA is TGTGCCAGCAGCCAACCCCTAGCGGGAGGCCACTACGAGCAGTACTTC. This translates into CASSQPLAGGHYEQYF.

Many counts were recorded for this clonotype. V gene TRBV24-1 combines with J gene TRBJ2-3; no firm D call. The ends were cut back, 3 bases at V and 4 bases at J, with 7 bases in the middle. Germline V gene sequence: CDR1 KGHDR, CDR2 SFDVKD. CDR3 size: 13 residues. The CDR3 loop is CATSDPRADTQYF. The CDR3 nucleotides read TGTGCCACCAGTGATCCCCGGGCAGATACGCAGTATTTT.

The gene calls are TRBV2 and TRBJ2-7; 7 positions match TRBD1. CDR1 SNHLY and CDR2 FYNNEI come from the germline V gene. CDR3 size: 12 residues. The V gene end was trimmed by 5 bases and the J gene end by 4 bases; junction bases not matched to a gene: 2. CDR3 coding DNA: TGTGCCAGCAGTAAGACAGGGTACGAGCAGTACGTC. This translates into CASSKTGYEQYV.

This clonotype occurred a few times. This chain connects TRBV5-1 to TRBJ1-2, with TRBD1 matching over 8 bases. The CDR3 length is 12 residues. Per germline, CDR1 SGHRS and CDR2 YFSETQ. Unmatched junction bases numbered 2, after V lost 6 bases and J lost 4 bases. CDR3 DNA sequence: TGCGCCAGCACAGGGGGCAGCTATGGCTACACCTTC. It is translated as CASTGGSYGYTF.

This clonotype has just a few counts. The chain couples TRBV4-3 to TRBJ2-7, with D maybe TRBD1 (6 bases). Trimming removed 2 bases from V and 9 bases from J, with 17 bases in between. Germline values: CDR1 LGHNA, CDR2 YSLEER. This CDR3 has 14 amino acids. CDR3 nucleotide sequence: TGCGCCAGCAGCCAAATGACTTCGGACAGTCGGCAGTACTTC. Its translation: CASSQMTSDSRQYF.